A single TCR beta chain is shown here with its context. The entry originates in a study of blood T cell repertoires in COVID-19. Background on the study: COVID-19 samples, acute and convalescent, were from the United States, Italy and Spain. In each case, the material was cDNA or gDNA derived from T cells, B-cell-depleted T cells, or PBMCs.

In the study's own analysis: Researchers report that nucleated cell counts were estimated from reference gene primer amplification. Sequenced by immunoSEQ multiplex PCR; TCRdb stores in-frame clones only, minus some. The V and J calls and clone size are taken from that table; D and trimming were inferred from the DNA. The sample includes roughly 100,000 clones, approximately 80% of them seen just once. The CDR3 has 14 residues. V shed 5 bases and J shed 1 base, with 12 bases lying between them. Germline-derived CDR1 and CDR2 are SGHTA and FQGTGA. The V and J genes are TRBV7-3 and TRBJ2-7, with D hard to call. The sequence derives from a human donor in a cohort sampled during active COVID-19. The sequencing input was peripheral blood. As DNA, the CDR3 is TGTGCCAGCAGCCGTGTGGCAAATTCCTACGAGCAGTACTTC. Protein sequence: CASSRVANSYEQYF.